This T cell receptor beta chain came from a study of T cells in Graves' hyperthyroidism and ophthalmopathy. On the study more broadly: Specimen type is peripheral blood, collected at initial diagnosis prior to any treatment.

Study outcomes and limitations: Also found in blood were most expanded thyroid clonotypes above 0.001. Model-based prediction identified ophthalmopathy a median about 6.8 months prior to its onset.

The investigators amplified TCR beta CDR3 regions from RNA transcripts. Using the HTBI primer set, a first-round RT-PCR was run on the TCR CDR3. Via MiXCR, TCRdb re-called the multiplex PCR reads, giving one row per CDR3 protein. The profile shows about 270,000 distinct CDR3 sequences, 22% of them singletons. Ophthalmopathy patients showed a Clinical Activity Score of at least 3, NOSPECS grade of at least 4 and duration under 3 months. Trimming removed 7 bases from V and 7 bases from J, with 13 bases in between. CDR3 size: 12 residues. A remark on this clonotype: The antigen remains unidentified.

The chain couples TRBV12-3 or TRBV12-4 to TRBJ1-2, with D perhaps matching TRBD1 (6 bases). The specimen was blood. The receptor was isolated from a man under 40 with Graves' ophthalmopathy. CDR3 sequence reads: CASTPRGGGYTF. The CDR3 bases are TGTGCCAGCACCCCACGAGGGGGTGGCTACACCTTC.